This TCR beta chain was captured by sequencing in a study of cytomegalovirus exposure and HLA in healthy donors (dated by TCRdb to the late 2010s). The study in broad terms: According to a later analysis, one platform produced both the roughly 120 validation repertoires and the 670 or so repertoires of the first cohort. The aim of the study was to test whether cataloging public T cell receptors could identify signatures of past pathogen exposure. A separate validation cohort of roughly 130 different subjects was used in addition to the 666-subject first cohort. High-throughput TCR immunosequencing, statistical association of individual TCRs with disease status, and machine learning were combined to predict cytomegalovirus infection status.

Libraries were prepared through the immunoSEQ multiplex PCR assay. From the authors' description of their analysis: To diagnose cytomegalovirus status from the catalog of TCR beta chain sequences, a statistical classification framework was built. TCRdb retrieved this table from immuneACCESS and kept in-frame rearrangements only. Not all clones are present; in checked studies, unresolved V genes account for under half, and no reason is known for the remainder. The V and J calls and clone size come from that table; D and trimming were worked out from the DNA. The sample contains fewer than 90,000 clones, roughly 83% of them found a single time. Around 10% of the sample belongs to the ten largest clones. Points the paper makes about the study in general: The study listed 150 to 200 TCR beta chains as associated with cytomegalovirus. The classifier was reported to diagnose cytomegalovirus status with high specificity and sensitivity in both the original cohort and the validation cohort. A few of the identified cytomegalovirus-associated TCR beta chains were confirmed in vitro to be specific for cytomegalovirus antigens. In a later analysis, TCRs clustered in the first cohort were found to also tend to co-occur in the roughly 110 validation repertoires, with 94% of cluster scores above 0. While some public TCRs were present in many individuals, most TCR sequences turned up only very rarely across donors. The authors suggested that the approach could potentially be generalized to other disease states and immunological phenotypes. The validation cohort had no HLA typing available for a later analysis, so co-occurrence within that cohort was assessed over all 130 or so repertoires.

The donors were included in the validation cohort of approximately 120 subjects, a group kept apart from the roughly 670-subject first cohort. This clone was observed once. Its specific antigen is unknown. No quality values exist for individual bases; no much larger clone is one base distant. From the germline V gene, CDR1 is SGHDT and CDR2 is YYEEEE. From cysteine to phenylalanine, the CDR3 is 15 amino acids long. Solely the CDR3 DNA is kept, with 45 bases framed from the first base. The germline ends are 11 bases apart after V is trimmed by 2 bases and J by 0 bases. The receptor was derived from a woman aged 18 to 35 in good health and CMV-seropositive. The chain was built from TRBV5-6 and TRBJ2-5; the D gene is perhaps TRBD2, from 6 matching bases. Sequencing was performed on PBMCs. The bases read TGTGCCAGCAGCTTTTTAGCGGCCCACCAAGAGACCCAGTACTTC. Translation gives CASSFLAAHQETQYF.